Listed below are T cell receptor beta chains from one sample, sequenced in a study of shared clonotypes between healthy human individuals. Profiling relied on immunoSEQ multiplex PCR, and the TCRdb table lists in-frame clones only, not all of them. The sample has hundreds of thousands of clones; more than 85% are singletons. Sequences were obtained from naive CD8+ T cells sorted from blood. Every receptor here comes from a man aged 25-40 years in good health. Both conserved end residues are part of each CDR3. A D gene is named only where the DNA matches it firmly. A row's size may be missing; if present it is once, few, many or a size class.

j_gene,d_gene,v_gene,abundance,CDR3aa,CDR3nt
TRBJ2-7,TRBD1,TRBV5-8,NA,CASNQGDYEQYF,TGTGCCAGCAACCAGGGGGACTACGAGCAGTACTTC
TRBJ2-7,NA,TRBV19,NA,CASAPGHIYEQYF,TGTGCCAGCGCTCCGGGACATATCTACGAGCAGTACTTC
TRBJ1-1,NA,TRBV11-2,NA,CASSWTVSNTEAFF,TGTGCCAGCAGCTGGACAGTTTCGAACACTGAAGCTTTCTTT
TRBJ2-5,NA,TRBV10-3,NA,CAISESVRTQETQYF,TGTGCCATCAGTGAGTCGGTACGAACGCAAGAGACCCAGTACTTC
TRBJ1-5,NA,TRBV28,NA,CASSPMEWEDNQPQHF,TGTGCCAGCAGTCCAATGGAGTGGGAGGACAATCAGCCCCAGCATTTT
TRBJ2-7,TRBD1,TRBV5-1,NA,CASSFYPGQGMYEQYF,TGCGCCAGCAGCTTCTATCCGGGACAGGGTATGTACGAGCAGTACTTC
TRBJ2-2,TRBD2,TRBV15,NA,CATSRVGTPIGRGTGELFF,TGTGCCACCAGCAGAGTAGGTACCCCTATCGGGAGGGGCACCGGGGAGCTGTTTTTT
TRBJ2-7,NA,TRBV6-6,NA,CASSYYSGVHEQYF,TGTGCCAGCAGTTACTACAGTGGGGTCCACGAGCAGTACTTC
TRBJ2-3,TRBD2,TRBV13,once,CASSLASGYTQYF,TGTGCCAGCAGCTTAGCTAGCGGGTATACGCAGTATTTT
TRBJ2-2,NA,TRBV7-6,NA,CASSLALSGGELFF,TGTGCCAGCAGCTTAGCTCTTTCTGGGGGGGAGCTGTTTTTT
TRBJ2-3,NA,TRBV7-8,NA,CASSSGAGDTQYF,TGTGCCAGCAGCTCCGGGGCGGGAGATACGCAGTATTTT
TRBJ2-1,NA,TRBV7-9,NA,CASSPPRPNYNEQFF,TGTGCCAGCAGCCCCCCCCGGCCTAACTACAATGAGCAGTTCTTC
TRBJ2-5,NA,TRBV11-2,NA,CASSTTTVQETQYF,TGTGCCAGCAGCACCACGACAGTCCAAGAGACCCAGTACTTC
TRBJ2-1,NA,TRBV27,NA,CASSLVGQSRGDEQFF,TGTGCCAGCAGTTTAGTGGGCCAGTCGAGAGGGGATGAGCAGTTCTTC
TRBJ1-5,NA,TRBV7-8,few,CASSLGWGRGQPQHF,TGTGCCAGCAGCTTAGGCTGGGGACGAGGTCAGCCCCAGCATTTT
TRBJ2-7,NA,TRBV7-9,NA,CASSLDSAGYEQYF,TGTGCCAGCAGCTTAGACTCCGCTGGGTACGAGCAGTACTTC
TRBJ2-7,NA,TRBV11-2,NA,CASSLDLYEQYF,TGTGCCAGCAGCTTGGACCTCTACGAGCAGTACTTC
TRBJ2-7,TRBD2,TRBV7-4,many,CASGDMIPGLAGGPQVFEQYF,TGTGCCAGCGGGGATATGATCCCCGGCCTAGCGGGAGGGCCACAAGTATTCGAGCAGTACTTC
TRBJ1-2,TRBD1,TRBV9,NA,CASSVRDRGNYGYTF,TGTGCCAGCAGCGTCCGGGACAGGGGTAACTATGGCTACACCTTC
TRBJ2-3,TRBD2,TRBV10-3,NA,CAISESEIAGAPDTQYF,TGTGCCATCAGTGAGTCGGAGATAGCGGGAGCCCCAGATACGCAGTATTTT
TRBJ2-7,TRBD2,TRBV9,NA,CASSVWLAVLYEQYF,TGTGCCAGCAGCGTATGGCTAGCGGTGTTATACGAGCAGTACTTC
TRBJ2-1,NA,TRBV19,NA,CASSIVSTPYNEQFF,TGTGCCAGTAGTATAGTCAGTACCCCCTACAATGAGCAGTTCTTC
TRBJ2-7,TRBD2,TRBV28,NA,CASSDDPSGWEQYF,TGTGCCAGCAGTGATGACCCTAGCGGATGGGAGCAGTACTTC
TRBJ2-7,TRBD1,TRBV27,NA,CASSFLQGGEQYF,TGTGCCAGCAGTTTCTTACAGGGGGGCGAGCAGTACTTC
TRBJ1-5,NA,TRBV28,NA,CASSPLAFNQPQHF,TGTGCCAGCAGCCCTCTTGCCTTCAATCAGCCCCAGCATTTT
TRBJ2-1,TRBD1,TRBV2,NA,CASKGASLFF,TGTGCCAGCAAGGGGGCCAGCCTGTTCTTC
TRBJ2-7,NA,TRBV11-2,once,CASSLGFGGRSLGSYEQYF,TGTGCCAGCAGCTTAGGTTTCGGTGGCCGATCATTGGGAAGTTACGAGCAGTACTTC
TRBJ2-1,NA,TRBV29-1,NA,CSVEGTGAYEQFF,TGCAGCGTTGAAGGGACGGGGGCATATGAGCAGTTCTTC
TRBJ2-7,TRBD1,TRBV27,NA,CASRPTGDVLDEQYF,TGTGCCAGCAGACCTACAGGGGATGTTCTCGACGAGCAGTACTTC
TRBJ1-3,NA,TRBV30,once,CAWSGGNSGNTIYF,TGTGCCTGGAGCGGGGGGAACTCTGGAAACACCATATATTTT
TRBJ2-7,TRBD2,TRBV15,NA,CATSRDPSGEWYEQYF,TGTGCCACCAGCAGAGATCCCAGCGGGGAGTGGTACGAGCAGTACTTC
TRBJ2-5,TRBD2,TRBV28,NA,CASSANPLAGQETQYF,TGTGCCAGCAGTGCCAACCCCCTAGCGGGACAAGAGACCCAGTACTTC
TRBJ2-1,NA,TRBV7-2,NA,CASSSPYSLYNEQFF,TGTGCCAGCAGTTCACCTTATTCACTCTACAATGAGCAGTTCTTC
TRBJ2-1,NA,TRBV28,NA,CASSPGKGISYNEQFF,TGTGCCAGCAGTCCTGGGAAGGGTATAAGTTACAATGAGCAGTTCTTC
TRBJ2-1,NA,TRBV7-2,NA,CASSAKGGTYNEQFF,TGTGCCAGCAGCGCAAAAGGGGGGACCTACAATGAGCAGTTCTTC
TRBJ2-2,TRBD2,TRBV5-4,NA,CASSQRGAGEPGELFF,TGTGCCAGCAGCCAGCGAGGCGCGGGAGAACCCGGGGAGCTGTTTTTT
TRBJ2-7,TRBD1,TRBV5-1,NA,CASSRGPTGLTGYEQYF,TGCGCCAGCAGCCGCGGGCCGACAGGGCTCACAGGCTACGAGCAGTACTTC
TRBJ2-1,NA,TRBV5-1,NA,CASRGESSREQFF,TGCGCCAGCAGGGGGGAATCTTCGCGCGAGCAGTTCTTC
TRBJ2-2,TRBD1,TRBV4-1,NA,CASSLSGTGAGELFF,TGCGCCAGCAGCCTTTCCGGGACAGGCGCCGGGGAGCTGTTTTTT
TRBJ1-1,TRBD1,TRBV7-7,NA,CASSLRGQENTEAFF,TGTGCTAGCAGCTTAAGGGGACAGGAGAACACTGAAGCTTTCTTT
TRBJ2-7,TRBD2,TRBV15,NA,CATSRTSFHEQYF,TGTGCCACCAGCAGGACTAGCTTCCACGAGCAGTACTTC
TRBJ2-7,NA,TRBV4-3,NA,CASSQGSSGYEQYF,TGCGCCAGCAGCCAGGGGTCAAGCGGGTACGAGCAGTACTTC
TRBJ2-1,NA,TRBV6-4,NA,CASSDWWWGTYYNEQFF,TGTGCCAGCAGTGACTGGTGGTGGGGCACATACTACAATGAGCAGTTCTTC
TRBJ1-1,NA,TRBV5-1,NA,CASSLTGANTEAFF,TGCGCCAGCAGCTTGACCGGGGCTAACACTGAAGCTTTCTTT
TRBJ2-2,NA,TRBV2,NA,CASSEAHRTNTGELFF,TGTGCCAGCAGTGAAGCGCACAGAACGAACACCGGGGAGCTGTTTTTT
TRBJ2-5,NA,TRBV7-9,NA,CASSDGRTKQETQYF,TGTGCCAGCAGCGACGGACGAACTAAACAAGAGACCCAGTACTTC
TRBJ2-7,NA,TRBV27,NA,CASSLRQPYEQYF,TGTGCCAGCAGTCTCCGACAGCCCTACGAGCAGTACTTC
TRBJ1-2,NA,TRBV27,NA,CASTSLLSNYGYTF,TGTGCCAGCACGAGTCTACTCTCTAACTATGGCTACACCTTC
TRBJ2-2,NA,TRBV11-2,NA,CASSLYQAENTGELFF,TGTGCCAGCAGCTTATATCAAGCGGAGAACACCGGGGAGCTGTTTTTT
TRBJ1-1,NA,TRBV19,once,CASSFRVGTEAFF,TGTGCCAGTAGTTTCAGAGTCGGGACTGAAGCTTTCTTT
TRBJ2-6,NA,TRBV7-3,few,CASSAPTSSGANVLTF,TGTGCCAGCAGCGCCCCGACTAGCTCTGGGGCCAACGTCCTGACTTTC
TRBJ1-5,NA,TRBV5-8,NA,CASSFVGSSNQPQHF,TGTGCCAGCAGCTTTGTGGGATCGAGCAATCAGCCCCAGCATTTT